This is a list of T cell receptor beta chains from one sample in a study of shared clonotypes between healthy human individuals. Produced via immunoSEQ multiplex PCR; TCRdb's table is partial and in-frame only. The table has about 2 million clones, around 95% seen once. The specimen sequenced was naive CD4+ T cells sorted from blood. The receptors originated from a man between 18 and 29 years old in good health. CDR3s include the opening cysteine and the closing phenylalanine or tryptophan. The D gene is left open where the match is weak.

d_call | j_call | cdr3_length | v_call | cdr3_aa | cdr3_nt
TRBD1 | TRBJ2-7 | 15 | TRBV10-1 | CASRPFRDRGDEQYF | TGCGCCAGCAGACCTTTTAGGGACAGGGGAGATGAGCAGTACTTC
. | TRBJ1-6 | 13 | TRBV6-5 | CASSSSYNSPLHF | TGTGCCAGCAGCAGCTCCTATAATTCACCCCTCCACTTT
. | TRBJ1-2 | 16 | TRBV10-1 | CASSDSYTRDIYGYTF | TGCGCCAGCAGTGACTCCTACACCCGGGACATCTATGGCTACACCTTC
. | TRBJ2-7 | 12 | TRBV5-4 | CASSSDSYEQYF | TGTGCCAGCAGCTCCGACAGCTACGAGCAGTACTTC
. | TRBJ1-4 | 14 | TRBV6-6 | CASSLNRAGEKLFF | TGTGCCAGCAGCCTTAACAGAGCAGGTGAAAAACTGTTTTTT
. | TRBJ2-1 | 12 | TRBV5-1 | CASSFSSNEQFF | TGCGCCAGCAGCTTTTCTAGCAATGAGCAGTTCTTC
. | TRBJ2-7 | 14 | TRBV5-6 | CASRLDRGAGEQYF | TGTGCCAGCAGATTGGATCGGGGAGCTGGCGAGCAGTACTTC
. | TRBJ2-1 | 12 | TRBV5-8 | CASSLELYEQFF | TGTGCCAGCAGCTTGGAGTTGTATGAGCAGTTCTTC
. | TRBJ1-4 | 13 | TRBV7-2 | CASSLEGGEKLFF | TGTGCCAGCAGCTTAGAAGGCGGAGAAAAACTGTTTTTT
TRBD1 | TRBJ2-2 | 18 | TRBV9 | CASSVVRDRGLGTGELFF | TGTGCCAGCAGCGTAGTGAGGGACAGGGGGCTCGGCACCGGGGAGCTGTTTTTT
. | TRBJ2-7 | 13 | TRBV7-7 | CASSAGTAGEQYF | TGTGCTAGCAGCGCCGGGACGGCGGGCGAGCAGTACTTC
. | TRBJ1-6 | 14 | TRBV28 | CASTIQGDHSPLHF | TGTGCCAGCACCATCCAGGGAGATCATTCACCCCTCCACTTT
TRBD2 | TRBJ2-7 | 16 | TRBV18 | CASSRGDYGSSYEQYF | TGTGCCAGCTCGCGGGGGGACTACGGGAGCTCCTACGAGCAGTACTTC
. | TRBJ1-3 | 14 | TRBV28 | CASREQGSGNTIYF | TGTGCCAGCAGGGAACAGGGATCTGGAAACACCATATATTTT
TRBD1 | TRBJ1-3 | 16 | TRBV5-1 | CASSLAGGGSGNTIYF | TGCGCCAGCAGCTTGGCAGGGGGCGGCTCTGGAAACACCATATATTTT
TRBD1 | TRBJ2-7 | 17 | TRBV5-4 | CASSLATGGFISYEQYF | TGTGCCAGCAGCTTGGCCACAGGGGGCTTTATCTCCTACGAGCAGTACTTC
. | TRBJ2-1 | 14 | TRBV6-1 | CASGGGAGNNEQFF | TGTGCCAGCGGTGGCGGGGCCGGGAACAATGAGCAGTTCTTC